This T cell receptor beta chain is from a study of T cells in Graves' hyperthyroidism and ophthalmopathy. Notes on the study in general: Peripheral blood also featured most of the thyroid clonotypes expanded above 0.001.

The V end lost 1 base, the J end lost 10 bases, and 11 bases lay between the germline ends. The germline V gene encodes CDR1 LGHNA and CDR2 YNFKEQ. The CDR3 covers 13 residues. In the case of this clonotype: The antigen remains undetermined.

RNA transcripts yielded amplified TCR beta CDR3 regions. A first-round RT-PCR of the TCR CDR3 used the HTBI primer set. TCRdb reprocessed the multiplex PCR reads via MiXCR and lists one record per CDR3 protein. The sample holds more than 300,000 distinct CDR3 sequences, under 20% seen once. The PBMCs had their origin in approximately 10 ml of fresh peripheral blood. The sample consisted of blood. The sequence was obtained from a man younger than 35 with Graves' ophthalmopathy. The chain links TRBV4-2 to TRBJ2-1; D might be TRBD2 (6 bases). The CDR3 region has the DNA TGTGCCAGCAGCCAAGTTCGGGCGGGGGAGCAGTTCTTC. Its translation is CASSQVRAGEQFF.